The 27 T cell receptor beta chains in this list originate from one sample, sequenced in a study of T cells in Graves' hyperthyroidism and ophthalmopathy. Amplification of TCR beta CDR3 regions used RNA as the template. Carried out on the TCR CDR3, a first-round RT-PCR used the HTBI primer set. TCRdb analysed the multiplex PCR reads with MiXCR anew, one entry per CDR3 protein. The sample shows some 180,000 distinct CDR3 sequences, around 16% of them seen only once. Sequencing used blood. The receptors stem from a woman aged 50 to 65 with Graves' hyperthyroidism.

This clonotype appeared many times. The J gene is TRBJ2-7, the V gene TRBV6-1; D gene unclear. The CDR3 contains 14 residues. Deletions cut 5 bases from V and 2 bases from J, with 13 bases between. Germline CDR1 and CDR2: MNHNS and SASEGT. The CDR3 DNA is TGTGCCAGCAGTAACACCCATGTGACCTACGAGCAGTACTTC. Residues: CASSNTHVTYEQYF.

The table lists this clonotype with a few counts. This chain links TRBV19 with TRBJ2-1; 8 bases agree with TRBD1. The CDR3 sequence is 17 residues long. Losses at the gene ends were 3 bases for V and 8 bases for J; bases not matched to a gene: 15. Looked up from germline, CDR1 is LNHDA and CDR2 is SQIVND (reference sequence). The CDR3 sequence is CASSILATGGIWYEQFF. In nucleotides, the CDR3 is TGTGCCAGTAGTATTCTCGCAACAGGGGGAATTTGGTATGAGCAGTTCTTC.

This clonotype was detected only a few times. Possible read error: a much larger clone is one base away. This chain connects TRBV18 to TRBJ2-7; D is tentatively TRBD1 or TRBD2 (5 bases each). The CDR3 is made up of 13 amino acids. CDR1 is KGHSH, CDR2 LQKENI, per germline. CDR3 nucleotides: TGTGCCAGCTCACCCAACGTGGGGGACGAGCAGCACTTC. Its translation: CASSPNVGDEQHF.

This clonotype came up many times. This chain links TRBV11-2 with TRBJ2-7, with TRBD2 as a possible D gene (6 bases). Germline CDR1 reads SGHAT; CDR2 reads FQNNGV. V shed 5 bases and J shed 2 bases, with 19 bases lying between them. This CDR3 has 16 amino acids. This CDR3 reads CASSPRAGRGAYEQYF. The CDR3 DNA follows: TGTGCCAGCAGCCCAAGGGCGGGGCGCGGGGCCTACGAGCAGTACTTC.

The chain uses TRBV6-9 and TRBJ2-1; 11 nucleotides align to TRBD2. The CDR3 length is 14 residues. V was pared by 4 bases and J by 7 bases, with 3 bases of the junction left unmatched. Germline CDR1 is MNHGY and CDR2 is SVAAGI. In DNA, the CDR3 is TGTGCCAGCAGTTTAACTAGCGGGAGTAATGAGCAGTTCTTC. Its protein product is CASSLTSGSNEQFF.

Regarding this clonotype: A much larger clone is a single base away; this may be a read error. The V and J genes are TRBV28 and TRBJ2-5; 9 bases map to TRBD2. The germline gives CDR1 MDHEN, CDR2 SYDVKM. V trimming: 6 bases; J trimming: 5 bases; junction bases outside the gene matches: 10. The CDR3 is 15 amino acids. The CDR3 here is CASRPLAGYRETQYF. CDR3 coding DNA: TGTGCCAGCAGACCCCTAGCGGGGTATAGGGAGACCCAGTACTTC.

This clonotype was observed a handful of times. V is TRBV7-8 and J is TRBJ2-2, with D tentatively TRBD2 (7 bases). Trimming stripped 7 bases from V and 6 bases from J, with 24 bases between. This CDR3 comprises 17 residues. CDR1 is SGHVS, CDR2 FQNEAQ, per germline. The CDR3 DNA is TGTGCCAGCACCCACCCTGGCTGGGGGGGCGAGGCCGGGGAGCTGTTTTTT. Translated: CASTHPGWGGEAGELFF.

This clonotype was seen more than once but under ten times. A much larger clone is a single base away; this may be a read error. The genes are TRBV7-3 and TRBJ1-1; unclear D gene. Trimming took off 2 bases at V and 0 bases at J, with 4 bases between the two ends. The germline V gene has CDR1 SGHTA and CDR2 FQGTGA. CDR3 length: 13 residues. The CDR3 reads CASSLQVNTEAFF. For the CDR3, the DNA is TGTGCCAGCAGCTTACAGGTGAACACTGAAGCTTTCTTT.

This clonotype was seen repeatedly, ten times or more. The V and J genes are TRBV10-3 and TRBJ2-3, with TRBD2 identical over 11 bases. Germline CDR1 is ENHRY and CDR2 is SYGVKD. The CDR3 consists of 19 residues. V dropped 6 bases and J dropped 2; count of bases not matched to a gene: 16. CDR3 coding DNA: TGTGCCATCAGGAGAAAGCCGGGACTAGCGGACACGGCCACAGATACGCAGTATTTT. This sequence encodes CAIRRKPGLADTATDTQYF.

This clonotype was observed many times. CDR3 DNA: TGTGCCAGCAGCTTAGCGGCCTACGAGCAGTACTTC. Its translation: CASSLAAYEQYF. The V and J genes are TRBV11-2 and TRBJ2-7; unclear D gene. There are 12 residues in the CDR3. V was shortened by 1 base and J by 2 bases, with 3 bases between the two germline ends. Germline CDR1 reads SGHAT; CDR2 reads FQNNGV.

There are a few counts of this clonotype. This chain links TRBV4-1 with TRBJ1-5; D gene ambiguous. The CDR3 length is 15 residues. Trimming pared 0 bases from V and 7 bases from J, leaving 13 bases between. Germline loops: CDR1 MGHRA, CDR2 YSYEKL. The CDR3 nucleotides read TGCGCCAGCAGCCAAGAATTCCCCCTTTTGCAGCCCCAGCATTTT. Its translation: CASSQEFPLLQPQHF.

V usage is TRBV12-3 or TRBV12-4 and J usage is TRBJ2-2, with TRBD2 matching over 13 bases. V dropped 6 bases and J dropped 6; count of bases not matched to a gene: 7. The CDR3 is made up of 16 amino acids. The CDR3 region is CASRPGLAGVSGELFF. The CDR3 coding sequence is TGTGCCAGCAGACCCGGACTAGCGGGAGTCTCCGGGGAGCTGTTTTTT.

This clonotype was counted only a few times. The genes are TRBV19 and TRBJ1-2; D is ambiguous. With 7 bases removed from V and 8 bases from J, the gap between germline ends came to 14 bases. This CDR3 is 12 amino acids long. Looked up from germline, CDR1 is LNHDA and CDR2 is SQIVND (reference sequence). The chain's CDR3 is CASKSTSMGYTF. Written as DNA, the CDR3 is TGTGCCAGTAAATCAACGTCGATGGGCTACACCTTC.

This clonotype was counted a few times. The chain uses TRBV5-5 and TRBJ1-1, with D possibly matching TRBD1 (5 bases). There are 15 residues in the CDR3. V lost 4 bases, J lost 4 bases, and 17 bases lay in between. CDR1 is SGHKS, CDR2 YYEKEE, per germline (reference sequence). CDR3 nucleotides: TGTGCCAGCAGCATACAGGCATTAGAAAGCACTGAAGCTTTCTTT. Translated, it gives CASSIQALESTEAFF.

This clonotype was counted ten times or more. V is TRBV24-1 and J is TRBJ2-3; no reliable D call. Germline CDR1 is KGHDR and CDR2 is SFDVKD. Trimming stripped 3 bases from V and 0 bases from J, with 12 bases between. This CDR3 has 16 residues. This chain's CDR3 is CATSDPAVGSTDTQYF. The CDR3 DNA is TGTGCCACCAGTGATCCTGCTGTAGGTAGCACAGATACGCAGTATTTT.

The chain carries TRBV29-1 and TRBJ1-2; D gene unclear. There are 12 residues in the CDR3. V gave up 5 bases and J gave up 3 bases, with 10 bases separating them. Germline-derived CDR1 and CDR2 are SQVTM and ANQGSEA. CDR3 sequence: CSVYKSYYGYTF. CDR3 nucleotide sequence: TGCAGCGTTTATAAATCTTACTATGGCTACACCTTC.

The chain has TRBV12-3 or TRBV12-4 and TRBJ2-2; TRBD2 matches at 11 bases. The CDR3 extends over 17 amino acids. V shed 1 base, J shed 6 bases, and the junction held 7 bases outside the gene matches. The CDR3 sequence is CASSLDTSGSFAGELFF. CDR3 nucleotides: TGTGCCAGCAGTTTAGATACTAGCGGGAGTTTCGCCGGGGAGCTGTTTTTT.

The chain carries TRBV5-1 and TRBJ2-6; D remains ambiguous. The CDR3 contains 17 residues. Germline CDR1 and CDR2: SGHRS and YFSETQ. V shed 4 bases and J shed 0 bases, with 14 bases lying between them. As DNA, the CDR3 is TGCGCCAGCAGCGGAGCCGGACGGAACTCTGGGGCCAACGTCCTGACTTTC. This sequence encodes CASSGAGRNSGANVLTF.

Ten or more counts support this clonotype. The chain recombines TRBV20-1 with TRBJ2-1, with D tentatively TRBD1 or TRBD2 (6 bases each). Trimming stripped 0 bases from V and 12 bases from J, with 21 bases between. The V gene's germline CDR1 is DFQATT and CDR2 SNEGSKA (reference sequence). This CDR3 spans 15 amino acids. The CDR3: CSARDGRAVGGGQFF. The CDR3 coding sequence is TGCAGTGCTAGAGATGGACGCGCCGTGGGGGGCGGGCAGTTCTTC.

This clonotype appeared a few times. The V gene is TRBV7-9, the J gene TRBJ1-2; D is perhaps TRBD1 (5 bases). Trimming took 5 bases from V and 6 from J, leaving 16 bases between them. The CDR3 consists of 14 residues. CDR1 SEHNR and CDR2 FQNEAQ come from the germline V gene (reference sequence). The CDR3 spells CASSPFAGGNGYTF. Written as DNA, the CDR3 is TGTGCCAGCAGCCCCTTCGCCGGGGGAAATGGCTACACCTTC. The variable domain in full, completed from reference TRBV7-9 and TRBJ1-2, reads DTGVSQNPRHKITKRGQNVTFRCDPISEHNRLYWYRQTLGQGPEFLTYFQNEAQLEKSRLLSDRFSAERPKGSFSTLEIQRTEQGDSAMYLCASSPFAGGNGYTFGSGTRLTVV.

This clonotype has a count of ten or more. This rearrangement joins TRBV30 to TRBJ1-1, with D perhaps matching TRBD1 (6 bases). The CDR3 is 13 residues long. Germline V gene sequence: CDR1 GTSNPN, CDR2 SVGIG (reference sequence). Trimming removed 4 bases at V and 1 base at J, with 10 bases between. CDR3 protein: CAWKKDRNTEAFF. Here the CDR3 DNA reads TGTGCCTGGAAGAAGGACAGGAACACTGAAGCTTTCTTT.

The table lists this clonotype with a few counts. The chain uses TRBV2 and TRBJ2-5; D unclear. This CDR3 is 14 amino acids long. Trimming cost V 4 bases and J 1 base, with 10 bases left between them. Germline-derived CDR1 and CDR2 are SNHLY and FYNNEI. The CDR3 DNA follows: TGTGCCAGCAGTGCTAGGCAGACCCAAGAGACCCAGTACTTC. This translates into CASSARQTQETQYF.

The table lists this clonotype with many counts. The chain carries TRBV12-3 or TRBV12-4 and TRBJ2-7; 10 bases are shared with TRBD1. The CDR3 has 16 residues. V shed 3 bases, J shed 7 bases, and the junction held 12 bases outside the gene matches. The CDR3 DNA is TGTGCCAGCAGTTTCACCCCGGGACAGGGGCTTGGGGAGCAGTACTTC. It codes for CASSFTPGQGLGEQYF.

The sample holds a few counts of this clonotype. This chain uses TRBV14 with TRBJ2-1, with no clear D. This CDR3 is built from 15 residues. Germline CDR1 and CDR2: SGHDN and FVKESK. The V gene lost 1 base and the J gene lost 4 bases, with 11 bases spanning the gap. The CDR3 coding sequence is TGTGCCAGCAGCCAAGGCCCAGGTTTTTACAATGAGCAGTTCTTC. It encodes CASSQGPGFYNEQFF.

This clonotype was recorded a few times. The V and J genes are TRBV30 and TRBJ2-5; D not resolved. Looked up from germline, CDR1 is GTSNPN and CDR2 is SVGIG (reference sequence). The V end was cut by 5 bases, the J end by 5 bases, with 21 bases between. There are 15 residues in the CDR3. The CDR3 coding sequence is TGTGCCTGGGCCCCCGTCAGGACCAGACGGGAGACCCAGTACTTC. Translated: CAWAPVRTRRETQYF.

Concerning this clonotype itself: Likely a read error: the CDR3 ends without its conserved phenylalanine or tryptophan. The V gene is TRBV7-8, the J gene TRBJ2-7, with D possibly matching TRBD1 (5 bases). V shed 0 bases and J shed 4 bases, with 10 bases lying between them. CDR1 and CDR2 (germline): SGHVS, FQNEAQ. CDR3 length: 14 amino acids. The CDR3 sequence is CASSLAGQAYEQYL. CDR3 nucleotide sequence: TGTGCCAGCAGCTTAGCTGGACAAGCTTACGAGCAGTACCTC.

This clonotype was detected ten times or more. CDR3 in amino acids: CASSSQRGVIDTQYF. The CDR3, as DNA: TGTGCCAGCAGCTCTCAGCGGGGAGTGATAGATACGCAGTATTTT. V is TRBV5-4 and J is TRBJ2-3; the match to TRBD2 covers 7 bases. There are 15 residues in the CDR3. V shed 3 bases and J 5 bases; nucleotides not matched to a gene: 9. The V gene's germline CDR1 is SGHNT and CDR2 YYREEE (reference sequence).